This is a list of T cell receptor beta chains from one sample in a study of cytomegalovirus exposure and HLA in healthy donors. The data were produced by immunoSEQ multiplex PCR, yet TCRdb's version contains in-frame clones alone and is incomplete. The sample has roughly 80,000 clones; 67% are singletons. The sequencing input was PBMCs. Receptor source: a woman between 50 and 59 years old in good health and CMV-seropositive. The conserved cysteine and the conserved F or W are not part of the CDR3 here.

V gene: TRBV10-3
CDR3 protein: AISKQGDYGYT

V gene: TRBV27
CDR3 protein: ASSLGAGADIQY

V gene: TRBV30
CDR3 protein: AWSPGLSGNTIY

V gene: TRBV28
CDR3 protein: ASTSGQGNQPQH

V gene: TRBV19
CDR3 protein: ASSGQASTDTQY

V gene: TRBV5-1
CDR3 protein: ASSSAQGWQETQY

V gene: TRBV4-1
CDR3 protein: ASSYRDTGSYEQY

V gene: TRBV9
CDR3 protein: ASSVEGQAGDTQY

V gene: TRBV7-9
CDR3 protein: ASSLGRELRYGYT

V gene: TRBV5-6
CDR3 protein: ASSLAQGETQY

V gene: TRBV7-9
CDR3 protein: ASRDLYYNEQF

V gene: TRBV11-2
CDR3 protein: ASSLGIAGQYEQY

V gene: TRBV7-8
CDR3 protein: ASSSTTSGLYNEQF

V gene: TRBV12-5
CDR3 protein: ASGLRSSGTDNTEAF

V gene: TRBV28
CDR3 protein: ASEFSGQQKETQY

V gene: TRBV2
CDR3 protein: ASRRDSNTEAF

V gene: TRBV18
CDR3 protein: ASSRPVNYSPDYEQY

V gene: TRBV9
CDR3 protein: ASSVGQGFNEKLF

V gene: TRBV4-2
CDR3 protein: ASSHSGGEETQY

V gene: TRBV6-1
CDR3 protein: ASSGTSGGAGETQY

V gene: TRBV6-1
CDR3 protein: ASSARTGGNYGYT

V gene: TRBV18
CDR3 protein: ASSLAGGLTDTQY

V gene: TRBV6-1
CDR3 protein: ASSEGLAVSTDTQY